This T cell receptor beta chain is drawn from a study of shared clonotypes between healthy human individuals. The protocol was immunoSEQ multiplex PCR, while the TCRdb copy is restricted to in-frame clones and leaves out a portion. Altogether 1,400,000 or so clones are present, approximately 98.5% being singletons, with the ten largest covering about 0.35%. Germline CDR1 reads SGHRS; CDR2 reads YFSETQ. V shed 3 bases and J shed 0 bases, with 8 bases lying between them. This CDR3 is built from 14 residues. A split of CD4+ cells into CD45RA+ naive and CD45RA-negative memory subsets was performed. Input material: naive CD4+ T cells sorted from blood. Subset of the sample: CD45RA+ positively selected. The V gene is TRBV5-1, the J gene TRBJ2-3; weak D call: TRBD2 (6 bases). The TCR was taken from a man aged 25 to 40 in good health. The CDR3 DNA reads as TGCGCCAGCAGCTCAACTAGCAGCACAGATACGCAGTATTTT. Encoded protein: CASSSTSSTDTQYF.